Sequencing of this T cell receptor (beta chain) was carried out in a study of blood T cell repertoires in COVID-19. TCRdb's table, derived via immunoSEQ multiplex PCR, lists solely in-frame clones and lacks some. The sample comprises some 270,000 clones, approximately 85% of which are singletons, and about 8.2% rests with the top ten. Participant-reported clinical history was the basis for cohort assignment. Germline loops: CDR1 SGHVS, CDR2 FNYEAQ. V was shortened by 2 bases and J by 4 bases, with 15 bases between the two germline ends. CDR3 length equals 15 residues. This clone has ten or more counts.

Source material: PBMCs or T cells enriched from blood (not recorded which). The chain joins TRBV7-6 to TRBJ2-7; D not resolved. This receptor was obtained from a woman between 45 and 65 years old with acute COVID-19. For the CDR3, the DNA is TGTGCCAGCAGCTTATTGGGCAGTACCCTATACGAGCAGTACTTC. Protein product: CASSLLGSTLYEQYF.